This T cell receptor beta chain was identified during a study of T cell changes during pregnancy in multiple sclerosis (dated by TCRdb to about 2019). Background on the whole study: Changes in the T cell repertoire over the course of pregnancy were examined in this study in women with multiple sclerosis.

The germline V gene provides CDR1 MNHEY and CDR2 SVGAGI. The CDR3 runs 12 amino acids, cysteine and phenylalanine included. Kept here is only the CDR3 DNA, which spans 36 bases and is read in frame from base 1. V is cut by 1 base and J by 6 bases, and the space between the germline ends is 5 bases. Note on this clone: This receptor's antigen is unknown. Base qualities are missing; no much larger clone stands one base away.

The library was made by the immunoSEQ multiplex PCR assay. Entries here come from immuneACCESS through TCRdb and include only in-frame sequences with V and J called. Some clones fail to appear in such tables; in the studies checked, an unresolved V gene covers under half of the shortfall, and the cause of the remainder is unknown. A total of roughly 110,000 clones appear in this sample, about 90% of them only once. Roughly 1.6% of the sample goes to the ten largest clones. The V and J genes are TRBV6-5 and TRBJ2-3, with no reliable assignment of the D segment. The sample here was peripheral blood, taken before pregnancy. The receptor was isolated from a female donor with multiple sclerosis, enrolled in a pregnancy study. The nucleotides read TGTGCCAGCAGTTACTTCGGGGATACGCAGTATTTT. The translation is CASSYFGDTQYF.